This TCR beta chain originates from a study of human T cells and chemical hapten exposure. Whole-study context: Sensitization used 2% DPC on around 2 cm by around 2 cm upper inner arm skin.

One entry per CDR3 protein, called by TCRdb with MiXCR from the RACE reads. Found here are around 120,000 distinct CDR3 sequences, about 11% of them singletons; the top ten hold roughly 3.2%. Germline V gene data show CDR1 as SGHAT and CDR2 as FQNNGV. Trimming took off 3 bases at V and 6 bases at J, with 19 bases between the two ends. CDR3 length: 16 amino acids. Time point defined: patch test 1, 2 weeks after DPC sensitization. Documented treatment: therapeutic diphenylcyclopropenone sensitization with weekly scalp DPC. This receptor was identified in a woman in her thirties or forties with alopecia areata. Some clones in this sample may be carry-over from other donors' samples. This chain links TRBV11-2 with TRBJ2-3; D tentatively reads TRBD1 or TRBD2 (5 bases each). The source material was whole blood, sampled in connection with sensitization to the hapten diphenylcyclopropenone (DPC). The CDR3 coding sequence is TGTGCCAGCAGCTTGGCCCCAGGGCGGGTCGGGGATACGCAGTATTTT. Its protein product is CASSLAPGRVGDTQYF.